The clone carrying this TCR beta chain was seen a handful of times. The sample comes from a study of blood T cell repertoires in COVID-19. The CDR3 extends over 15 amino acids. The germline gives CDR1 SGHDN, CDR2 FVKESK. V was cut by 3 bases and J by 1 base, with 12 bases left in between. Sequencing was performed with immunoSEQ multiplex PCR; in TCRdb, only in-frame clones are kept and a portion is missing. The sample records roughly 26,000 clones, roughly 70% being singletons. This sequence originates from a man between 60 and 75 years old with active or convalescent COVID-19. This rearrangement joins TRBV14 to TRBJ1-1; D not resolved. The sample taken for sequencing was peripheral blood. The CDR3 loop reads CASSQIMTGNTEAFF. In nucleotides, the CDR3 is TGTGCCAGCAGCCAGATCATGACGGGGAACACTGAAGCTTTCTTT.